A single sample is the source of the 6 T cell receptor beta chains below, sequenced in a study of blood T cell repertoires in COVID-19. The protocol was immunoSEQ multiplex PCR, while the TCRdb copy is restricted to in-frame clones and leaves out a portion. This table has roughly 200,000 clones, approximately 85% appearing once. The sequencing sample was made of peripheral blood. These TCRs come from an older woman with acute or convalescent COVID-19.

V gene TRBV18 combines with J gene TRBJ2-1; 8 positions agree with TRBD1. Germline CDR1 reads KGHSH; CDR2 reads LQKENI. Trimming at V came to 5 bases and at J to 8 bases, leaving 11 bases not matched to a gene. The CDR3 extends over 15 amino acids. The CDR3 spells CASSFGQGASDEQFF. The CDR3, as DNA: TGTGCCAGCTCATTCGGACAGGGAGCTTCGGATGAGCAGTTCTTC.

V usage is TRBV28 and J usage is TRBJ2-7; 8 nucleotides align to TRBD1. CDR3 length: 19 amino acids. J was trimmed by 3 bases and V by 2 bases; bases with no gene match: 18. Germline CDR1 reads MDHEN; CDR2 reads SYDVKM. CDR3 sequence: CASSLVIRRLGQGDYEQYF. The CDR3 DNA is TGTGCCAGCAGTTTAGTTATCAGGCGCCTAGGACAGGGAGACTACGAGCAGTACTTC.

The V gene is TRBV11-3, the J gene TRBJ1-6, with TRBD1 matching 7 bases. The CDR3 consists of 15 residues. J lost 8 bases, V lost 0 bases, and 4 bases had no gene match. Germline V gene sequence: CDR1 SGHNT, CDR2 YENEEA. CDR3 residues: CASSLDGTAYSPLHF. The CDR3 coding sequence is TGTGCCAGCAGCTTAGATGGGACAGCCTATTCACCCCTCCACTTT.

This chain connects TRBV6-5 to TRBJ2-2, with D tentatively TRBD2 (6 bases). Germline loops: CDR1 MNHEY, CDR2 SVGAGI. This CDR3 comprises 15 residues. The V gene lost 4 bases and the J gene lost 7 bases, with 16 bases spanning the gap. CDR3: CASSFTSSGDGELFF. CDR3 DNA sequence: TGTGCCAGCAGTTTCACTAGCTCGGGAGACGGGGAGCTGTTTTTT.

This clone was counted once. V gene TRBV11-2 combines with J gene TRBJ2-7, with D possibly matching TRBD2 (6 bases). V gave up 5 bases and J gave up 3 bases, with 14 bases separating them. The CDR3 extends over 14 amino acids. Per the germline V gene, CDR1 is SGHAT and CDR2 is FQNNGV. CDR3 residues: CASSPGRGIYEQYV. DNA for the CDR3: TGTGCCAGCAGCCCCGGCCGCGGGATCTACGAGCAGTACGTC.

This chain uses TRBV30 with TRBJ1-1; D not resolved. Germline values: CDR1 GTSNPN, CDR2 SVGIG (reference sequence). Trimming removed 4 bases at V and 1 base at J, with 10 bases between. CDR3 length: 13 amino acids. The CDR3 loop is CAWTVYGNTEAFF. The CDR3 DNA reads TGTGCCTGGACTGTTTACGGGAACACTGAAGCTTTCTTT.